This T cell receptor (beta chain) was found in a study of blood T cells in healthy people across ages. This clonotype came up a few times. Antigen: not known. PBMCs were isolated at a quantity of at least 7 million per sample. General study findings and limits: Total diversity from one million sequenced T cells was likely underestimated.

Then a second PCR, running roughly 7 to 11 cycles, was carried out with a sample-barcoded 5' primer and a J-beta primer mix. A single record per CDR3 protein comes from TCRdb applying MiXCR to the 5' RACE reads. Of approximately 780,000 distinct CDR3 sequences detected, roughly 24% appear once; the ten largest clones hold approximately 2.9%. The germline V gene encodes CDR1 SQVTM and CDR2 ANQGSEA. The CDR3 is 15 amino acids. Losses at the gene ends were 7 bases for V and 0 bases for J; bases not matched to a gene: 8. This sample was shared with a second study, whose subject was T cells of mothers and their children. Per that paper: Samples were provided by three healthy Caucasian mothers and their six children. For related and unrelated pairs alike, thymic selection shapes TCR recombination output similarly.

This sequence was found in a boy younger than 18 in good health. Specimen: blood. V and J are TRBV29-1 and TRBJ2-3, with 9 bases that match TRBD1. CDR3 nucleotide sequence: TGCAGCGCTATCTCCGGGACAGGGAGCACAGATACGCAGTATTTT. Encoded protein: CSAISGTGSTDTQYF.